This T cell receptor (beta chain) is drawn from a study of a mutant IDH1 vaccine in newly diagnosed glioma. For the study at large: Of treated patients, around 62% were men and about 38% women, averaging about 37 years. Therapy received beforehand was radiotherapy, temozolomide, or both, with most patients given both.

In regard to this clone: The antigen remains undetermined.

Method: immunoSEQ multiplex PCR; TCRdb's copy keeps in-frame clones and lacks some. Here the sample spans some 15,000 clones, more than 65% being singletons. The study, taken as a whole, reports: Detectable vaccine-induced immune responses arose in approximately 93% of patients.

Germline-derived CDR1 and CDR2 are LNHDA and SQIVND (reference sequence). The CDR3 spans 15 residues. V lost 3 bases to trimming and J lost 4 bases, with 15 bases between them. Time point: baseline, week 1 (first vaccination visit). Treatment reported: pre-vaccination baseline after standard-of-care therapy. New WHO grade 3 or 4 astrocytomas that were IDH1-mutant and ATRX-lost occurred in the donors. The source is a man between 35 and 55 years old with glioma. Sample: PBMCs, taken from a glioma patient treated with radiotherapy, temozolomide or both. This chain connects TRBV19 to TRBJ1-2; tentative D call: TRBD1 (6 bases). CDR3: CASSIATGGSYGYTF. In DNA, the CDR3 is TGTGCCAGTAGTATTGCGACGGGGGGCTCCTATGGCTACACCTTC.